Below are 32 T cell receptor beta chains sequenced from a single sample in a study of control samples from healthy donors and cancer patients (dated by TCRdb to 2020 to 2021). The protocol used for the library was the immunoSEQ multiplex PCR assay. What TCRdb holds here is the immuneACCESS table cut down to in-frame rearrangements. Part of the clones is not present; checked against another copy, under half of the missing clones reflect an unresolved V gene, and the others are unexplained. Here the sample has some 410,000 clones; about 93% occur a single time. The ten largest clones add up to 5% to 7% of the sample. Sample: PBMCs. These TCRs come from a man between 40 and 49 years old with head and neck cancer.

The chain carries TRBV5-5 and TRBJ1-3, with D possibly being TRBD1 (6 bases). Germline CDR1 is SGHKS and CDR2 is YYEKEE (reference sequence). The CDR3 consists of 17 residues. V lost 5 bases, J lost 2 bases, and 20 bases lay in between. The CDR3 protein is CASSQSTSGAPGNTIYF. CDR3 DNA sequence: TGTGCCAGCAGTCAAAGTACCTCGGGGGCCCCTGGAAACACCATATATTTT.

The chain is built from TRBV5-1 and TRBJ2-7; 10 bases are a match to TRBD1. CDR1 and CDR2 from the germline V gene are SGHRS and YFSETQ. The CDR3 is 15 amino acids. The trim removed 3 bases at V and 6 bases at J, leaving 9 bases unmatched. The CDR3 spells CASSSSPGQGREQYF. Written as DNA, the CDR3 is TGCGCCAGCAGCTCAAGCCCGGGACAGGGGCGCGAGCAGTACTTC.

The J gene is TRBJ1-5, the V gene TRBV27; no reliable D call. Germline CDR1 and CDR2: MNHEY and SMNVEV (reference sequence). The CDR3 is 14 amino acids. Trimming took off 3 bases at V and 3 bases at J, with 9 bases between the two ends. DNA of the CDR3: TGTGCCAGCAGTTTGAGAGCCTTCAATCAGCCCCAGCATTTT. Amino acids: CASSLRAFNQPQHF.

The V and J genes are TRBV7-8 and TRBJ2-5; D is unclear. This CDR3 spans 12 amino acids. Germline V gene data show CDR1 as SGHVS and CDR2 as FQNEAQ. V was cut by 5 bases and J by 2 bases, with 6 bases left in between. The CDR3 loop reads CASSPQQETQYF. CDR3 DNA: TGTGCCAGCAGCCCGCAGCAAGAGACCCAGTACTTC.

This sequence joins TRBV30 and TRBJ2-7; 7 positions match TRBD1. This CDR3 region has 13 residues. Germline V gene data show CDR1 as GTSNPN and CDR2 as SVGIG (reference sequence). V lost 3 bases to trimming and J lost 2 bases; unmatched junction nucleotides: 4. For the CDR3, the DNA is TGTGCCTGGAGCCCGGGACAGCCCTACGAGCAGTACTTC. It specifies CAWSPGQPYEQYF. Based on the CDR3 plus reference TRBV30 and TRBJ2-7, the full variable domain is SQTIHQWPATLVQPVGSPLSLECTVEGTSNPNLYWYRQAAGRGLQLLFYSVGIGQISSEVPQNLSASRPQDRQFILSSKKLLLSDSGFYLCAWSPGQPYEQYFGPGTRLTVT.

The CDR3 here is CATSDPGLAGNTGELFF. In DNA, the CDR3 is TGTGCCACCAGTGATCCGGGACTAGCGGGAAACACCGGGGAGCTGTTTTTT. The chain carries TRBV24-1 and TRBJ2-2, with TRBD2 identical over 13 bases. Trimming cost V 3 bases and J 2 bases; bases outside gene matches: 2. Germline V gene lookup returns CDR1 KGHDR and CDR2 SFDVKD. The CDR3 is 17 residues long.

This chain connects TRBV14 to TRBJ1-2; TRBD1 agrees at 7 bases. J lost 5 bases, V lost 3 bases, and 6 bases had no gene match. Germline CDR1 is SGHDN and CDR2 is FVKESK. The CDR3 contains 14 residues. The chain's CDR3 is CASSHHRGHYGYTF. In nucleotides, the CDR3 is TGTGCCAGCAGCCACCACAGGGGCCATTATGGCTACACCTTC. Full variable domain (rest looked up from reference TRBV14 and TRBJ1-2): EAGVTQFPSHSVIEKGQTVTLRCDPISGHDNLYWYRRVMGKEIKFLLHFVKESKQDESGMPNNRFLAERTGGTYSTLKVQPAELEDSGVYFCASSHHRGHYGYTFGSGTRLTVV.

The chain recombines TRBV5-8 with TRBJ2-5; the match to TRBD1 covers 10 bases. In germline, CDR1 is SGHTS, CDR2 YDEGEE. CDR3 length: 16 amino acids. V gave up 0 bases and J gave up 5 bases; unmatched junction bases: 7. The CDR3 loop reads CASSLAPRTGGETQYF. CDR3 in DNA: TGTGCCAGCAGCTTGGCACCTCGGACAGGGGGGGAGACCCAGTACTTC.

The V call is TRBV2, the J call TRBJ2-6; TRBD1 agrees at 8 bases. Germline V gene sequence: CDR1 SNHLY, CDR2 FYNNEI. The junction had 11 bases not matched to a gene; V was cut back by 2 bases and J by 2 bases. The CDR3 extends over 19 amino acids. In DNA, the CDR3 is TGTGCCAGCAGTGAACCCGGGACAGGTTTTTTGGCTGGGGCCAACGTCCTGACTTTC. Translated: CASSEPGTGFLAGANVLTF.

The chain has TRBV6-5 and TRBJ1-6; D is possibly TRBD1 (5 bases). Germline V lookup: CDR1 MNHEY, CDR2 SVGAGI. V lost 7 bases and J lost 9, with 13 bases in between. CDR3 size: 13 residues. CDR3 loop: CASTRGVGSPLHF. The CDR3 region has the DNA TGTGCCAGCACGCGAGGGGTTGGTTCACCCCTCCACTTT.

The CDR3 region is CASSRRTGGSEAFF. The CDR3 DNA sequence: TGCGCCAGCAGCCGTCGGACAGGGGGATCTGAAGCTTTCTTT. This chain links TRBV4-3 with TRBJ1-1, with 10 bases that match TRBD1. V lost 4 bases to trimming and J lost 6 bases; unmatched junction nucleotides: 5. Germline V gene sequence: CDR1 LGHNA, CDR2 YSLEER. The CDR3 totals 14 residues.

This clone showed up just a few times. The rearrangement uses TRBV4-3 and TRBJ2-7; possibly TRBD2 for D (5 bases). Trimming took 4 bases from V and 7 from J, leaving 20 bases between them. The CDR3 is 15 residues long. Germline CDR1 and CDR2: LGHNA and YSLEER. CDR3 sequence reads: CASSPSFGAPGEQYF. Written as DNA, the CDR3 is TGCGCCAGCAGCCCCTCCTTCGGAGCCCCGGGGGAGCAGTACTTC.

In its sample, this clone was seen once. The rearrangement joins TRBV3-1 (or the pseudogene TRBV3-2) to TRBJ1-4; no clear D gene. There are 15 residues in the CDR3. CDR1 and CDR2 (germline): LGHDT, YNNKEL (reference sequence). The germline V and J ends were trimmed by 0 bases and 3 bases, with 8 bases remaining between them. The CDR3 nucleotides read TGTGCCAGCAGCCAAGATGCGGTCTCTAATGAAAAACTGTTTTTT. It translates to CASSQDAVSNEKLFF.

The CDR3 region has the DNA TGTGCCAGCAGCCCGGACAGGGACACTGAAGCTTTCTTT. Its translation: CASSPDRDTEAFF. J is TRBJ1-1 and V is TRBV7-3, with TRBD1 identical over 8 bases. Trimming removed 5 bases from V and 3 bases from J; junction bases left unmatched: 2. Germline CDR1 SGHTA, CDR2 FQGTGA. The CDR3 has 13 residues.

The rearrangement uses TRBV29-1 and TRBJ2-2; D might be TRBD1 (7 bases). The germline gives CDR1 SQVTM, CDR2 ANQGSEA. V was cut by 4 bases and J by 7 bases, with 13 bases left in between. CDR3 length: 13 residues. CDR3 in DNA: TGCAGCGTTGTGGAGGGGGCGGGCGGGGAGCTGTTTTTT. It specifies CSVVEGAGGELFF.

The chain has TRBV19 and TRBJ1-1; D perhaps matches TRBD1 (6 bases). The CDR3 has 11 residues. Trimming cost V 5 bases and J 10 bases, with 11 bases left between them. The V gene's germline CDR1 is LNHDA and CDR2 SQIVND (reference sequence). This CDR3 reads CASSPGGAAFF. CDR3 nucleotides: TGTGCCAGTAGTCCCGGGGGGGCAGCTTTCTTT. Filled out from reference TRBV19 and TRBJ1-1, the complete variable domain reads DGGITQSPKYLFRKEGQNVTLSCEQNLNHDAMYWYRQDPGQGLRLIYYSQIVNDFQKGDIAEGYSVSREKKESFPLTVTSAQKNPTAFYLCASSPGGAAFFGQGTRLTVV.

The chain links TRBV30 to TRBJ1-6; D is ambiguous. CDR1 is GTSNPN, CDR2 SVGIG, per germline (reference sequence). The CDR3 is 9 residues long. The V and J ends lost 2 bases and 11 bases respectively, with 1 base between them. CDR3 in amino acids: CAWSPPLHF. In nucleotides, the CDR3 is TGTGCCTGGAGTCCACCCCTCCACTTT.

The chain joins TRBV6-5 to TRBJ2-2; D ambiguous. Germline V lookup: CDR1 MNHEY, CDR2 SVGAGI. This CDR3 is 14 amino acids long. Trimming took off 7 bases at V and 0 bases at J, with 9 bases between the two ends. In nucleotides, the CDR3 is TGTGCCAGCACAACCTCCCCGAACACCGGGGAGCTGTTTTTT. Translated: CASTTSPNTGELFF.

The chain employs TRBV7-8 and TRBJ2-7; the match to TRBD1 covers 7 bases. J gave up 0 bases and V 6 bases, and 17 bases lay outside the gene matches. Germline lookup yields CDR1 SGHVS and CDR2 FQNEAQ. The CDR3 sequence is 18 residues long. CDR3 loop: CASSPSGLLRDSSYEQYF. The CDR3 nucleotides are TGTGCCAGCAGTCCTAGTGGATTGTTACGGGACAGCTCCTACGAGCAGTACTTC.

This clone appeared a single time. The V call is TRBV19, the J call TRBJ2-2, with 12 nucleotides matching TRBD1. J gave up 4 bases and V 4 bases, and 4 bases lay outside the gene matches. CDR1 and CDR2 (germline): LNHDA, SQIVND (reference sequence). This CDR3 comprises 16 residues. The CDR3 protein is CASSNPGQGATGELFF. In DNA form, the CDR3 reads TGTGCCAGTAGTAACCCGGGACAGGGGGCCACCGGGGAGCTGTTTTTT.

The chain combines TRBV5-6 with TRBJ2-7, with D perhaps TRBD1 or TRBD2 (5 bases each). This CDR3 has 13 amino acids. Deletions cut 2 bases from V and 1 base from J, with 7 bases between. The germline V gene has CDR1 SGHDT and CDR2 YYEEEE. In DNA form, the CDR3 reads TGTGCCAGCAGCTTTGGGGGATCCTACGAGCAGTACTTC. It yields the protein CASSFGGSYEQYF. Full variable domain (missing parts from reference TRBV5-6 and TRBJ2-7): DAGVTQSPTHLIKTRGQQVTLRCSPKSGHDTVSWYQQALGQGPQFIFQYYEEEERQRGNFPDRFSGHQFPNYSSELNVNALLLGDSALYLCASSFGGSYEQYFGPGTRLTVT.

This chain connects TRBV27 to TRBJ1-6; D gene unclear. Trimming left V 5 bases short and J 4 bases short, with 9 bases between. CDR3 size: 14 residues. Germline V CDR1 and CDR2: MNHEY, SMNVEV (reference sequence). CDR3 sequence reads: CASSVLGYNSPLHF. CDR3 nucleotide sequence: TGTGCCAGCAGTGTGCTGGGATATAATTCACCCCTCCACTTT.

The chain carries TRBV4-1 and TRBJ2-7; D is possibly TRBD1 or TRBD2 (5 bases each). Germline lookup yields CDR1 MGHRA and CDR2 YSYEKL. Trimming shortened V by 0 bases and J by 1 base, and 10 bases separated the two germline ends. The CDR3 length is 15 residues. The CDR3 is CASSQERGWSYEQYF. The DNA of the CDR3 is TGCGCCAGCAGCCAAGAACGGGGCTGGTCCTACGAGCAGTACTTC.

This clone was seen a few times. This chain uses TRBV7-9 with TRBJ1-5; possible D gene TRBD1, 5 bases. The germline V gene has CDR1 SEHNR and CDR2 FQNEAQ (reference sequence). The V end was cut by 3 bases, the J end by 10 bases, with 10 bases between. The CDR3 loop spans 12 amino acids. The CDR3 DNA is TGTGCCAGCAGCTTGGGGCAGGACCCCCAGCATTTT. Translation gives CASSLGQDPQHF.

This sequence joins TRBV27 and TRBJ2-1, with 7 positions matching TRBD1. The ends lost 6 bases at V and 0 bases at J; junction bases unmatched: 5. Germline V gene data show CDR1 as MNHEY and CDR2 as SMNVEV (reference sequence). This CDR3 is built from 15 residues. The CDR3 sequence is CASSKGDSSYNEQFF. In DNA, the CDR3 is TGTGCCAGCAGCAAGGGGGACAGCTCCTACAATGAGCAGTTCTTC.

The V call is TRBV27, the J call TRBJ2-2; maybe TRBD2 (6 bases). V lost 2 bases and J 1 base, leaving 11 bases between the germline ends. The CDR3 has 16 amino acids. Germline V lookup: CDR1 MNHEY, CDR2 SMNVEV (reference sequence). This CDR3 is CASSLRGGMNTGELFF. CDR3 nucleotide sequence: TGTGCCAGCAGTTTAAGGGGCGGGATGAACACCGGGGAGCTGTTTTTT.

This rearrangement joins TRBV4-3 to TRBJ1-3; 7 nucleotides match TRBD1. The CDR3 contains 19 residues. From germline, CDR1 is LGHNA and CDR2 YSLEER. V was clipped by 0 bases and J by 0 bases; unmatched bases: 11. CDR3 in DNA: TGCGCCAGCAGCCAAGATCTCGGGACAGCATCTGGCTCTGGAAACACCATATATTTT. This translates into CASSQDLGTASGSGNTIYF.

This clone was detected only a few times. The chain recombines TRBV5-7 with TRBJ1-2, with TRBD1 matching over 7 bases. Being an ORF, TRBV5-7 has a function that is uncertain. The V gene end was trimmed by 4 bases and the J gene end by 3 bases; junction bases not matched to a gene: 6. The CDR3 runs 14 residues. In DNA, the CDR3 is TGTGCCAGCAGCCTAGGACAGGTTTACTATGGCTACACCTTC. Its translation: CASSLGQVYYGYTF.

The chain joins TRBV27 to TRBJ2-2, with 7 bases identical to TRBD1. J lost 7 bases, V lost 6 bases, and 8 bases had no gene match. The length of the CDR3 is 14 residues. Germline V gene sequence: CDR1 MNHEY, CDR2 SMNVEV (reference sequence). CDR3 residues: CASRLDRVGGELFF. The CDR3 region has the DNA TGTGCCAGCAGGCTCGACAGGGTTGGCGGGGAGCTGTTTTTT.

This sequence joins TRBV5-1 and TRBJ2-3, with 8 bases identical to TRBD1. The CDR3 has 17 amino acids. Germline values: CDR1 SGHRS, CDR2 YFSETQ. Losses at the gene ends were 0 bases for V and 4 bases for J; bases not matched to a gene: 10. CDR3 nucleotide sequence: TGCGCCAGCAGCTTGGAGTCTGGACAGGGTTTTTCAGATACGCAGTATTTT. This translates into CASSLESGQGFSDTQYF.

V and J are TRBV13 and TRBJ2-7; 8 bases match TRBD1. Germline CDR1 is PRHDT and CDR2 is FYEKMQ (reference sequence). The CDR3 has 13 amino acids. V dropped 4 bases and J dropped 5; count of bases not matched to a gene: 4. The CDR3 nucleotides are TGTGCCAGCAGCTCCGGACAGGGAGACGAGCAGTACTTC. Translating it yields CASSSGQGDEQYF.

The chain combines TRBV29-1 with TRBJ2-3; 8 bases match TRBD2. Germline V CDR1 and CDR2: SQVTM, ANQGSEA. This CDR3 has 16 residues. The junction had 9 bases not matched to a gene; V was cut back by 4 bases and J by 0 bases. The CDR3 protein is CSVAAPGGGSTDTQYF. CDR3 sequence (DNA): TGCAGCGTTGCCGCCCCGGGAGGGGGGAGCACAGATACGCAGTATTTT.